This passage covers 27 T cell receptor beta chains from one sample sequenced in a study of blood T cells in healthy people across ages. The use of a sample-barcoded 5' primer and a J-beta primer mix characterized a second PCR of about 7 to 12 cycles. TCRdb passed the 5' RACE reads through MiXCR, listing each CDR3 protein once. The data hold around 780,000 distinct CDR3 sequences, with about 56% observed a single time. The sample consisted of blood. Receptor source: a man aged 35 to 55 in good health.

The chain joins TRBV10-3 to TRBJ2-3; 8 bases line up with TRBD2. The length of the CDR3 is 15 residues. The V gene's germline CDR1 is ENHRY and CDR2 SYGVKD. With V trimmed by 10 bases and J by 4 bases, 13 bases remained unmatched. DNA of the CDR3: TGTGCCAGCAAAGGAGCGGGAGTGATCTCAGATACGCAGTATTTT. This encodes CASKGAGVISDTQYF.

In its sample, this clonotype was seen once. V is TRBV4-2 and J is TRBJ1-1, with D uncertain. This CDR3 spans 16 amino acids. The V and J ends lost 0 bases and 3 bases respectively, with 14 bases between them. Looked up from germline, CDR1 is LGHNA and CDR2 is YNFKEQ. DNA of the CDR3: TGTGCCAGCAGCCAAGACCTTGGCGGAAGTTACACTGAAGCTTTCTTT. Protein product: CASSQDLGGSYTEAFF.

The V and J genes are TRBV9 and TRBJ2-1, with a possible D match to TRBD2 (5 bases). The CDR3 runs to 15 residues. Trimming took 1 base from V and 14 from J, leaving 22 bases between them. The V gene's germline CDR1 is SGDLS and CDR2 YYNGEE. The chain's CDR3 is CASSVPLVIARWEFF. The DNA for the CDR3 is TGTGCCAGCAGCGTACCCTTGGTAATAGCGCGCTGGGAGTTCTTC. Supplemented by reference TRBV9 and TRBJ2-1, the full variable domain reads DSGVTQTPKHLITATGQRVTLRCSPRSGDLSVYWYQQSLDQGLQFLIQYYNGEERAKGNILERFSAQQFPDLHSELNLSSLELGDSALYFCASSVPLVIARWEFFGPGTRLTVL.

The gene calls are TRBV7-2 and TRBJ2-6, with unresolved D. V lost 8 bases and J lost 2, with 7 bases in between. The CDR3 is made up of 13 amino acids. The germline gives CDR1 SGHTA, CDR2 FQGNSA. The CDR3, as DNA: TGTGCCAGCCCCACCGCTGGGGCCAACGTCCTGACTTTC. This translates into CASPTAGANVLTF.

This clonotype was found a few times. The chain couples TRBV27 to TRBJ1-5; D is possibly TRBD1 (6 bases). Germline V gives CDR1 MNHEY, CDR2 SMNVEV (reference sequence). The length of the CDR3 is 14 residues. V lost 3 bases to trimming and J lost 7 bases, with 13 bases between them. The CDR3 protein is CASSFSPQGQPQHF. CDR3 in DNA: TGTGCCAGCAGTTTTTCGCCCCAGGGGCAGCCCCAGCATTTT.

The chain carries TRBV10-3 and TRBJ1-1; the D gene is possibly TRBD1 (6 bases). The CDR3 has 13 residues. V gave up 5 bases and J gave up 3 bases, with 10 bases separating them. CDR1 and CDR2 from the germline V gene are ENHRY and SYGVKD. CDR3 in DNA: TGTGCCATCAGTTTAACAGGGTACACTGAAGCTTTCTTT. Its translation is CAISLTGYTEAFF.

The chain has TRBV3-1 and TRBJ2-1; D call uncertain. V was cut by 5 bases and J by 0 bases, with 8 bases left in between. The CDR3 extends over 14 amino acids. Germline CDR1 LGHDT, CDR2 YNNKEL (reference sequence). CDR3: CASSILNSYNEQFF. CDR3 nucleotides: TGTGCCAGCAGCATCCTCAACTCCTACAATGAGCAGTTCTTC.

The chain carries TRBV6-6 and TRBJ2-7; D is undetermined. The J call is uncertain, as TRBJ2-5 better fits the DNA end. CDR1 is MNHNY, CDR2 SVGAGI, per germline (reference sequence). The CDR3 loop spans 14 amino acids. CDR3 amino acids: CASSPTQTPETQYF. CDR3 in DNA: TGTGCCAGCAGCCCAACCCAAACTCCAGAGACCCAGTACTTC.

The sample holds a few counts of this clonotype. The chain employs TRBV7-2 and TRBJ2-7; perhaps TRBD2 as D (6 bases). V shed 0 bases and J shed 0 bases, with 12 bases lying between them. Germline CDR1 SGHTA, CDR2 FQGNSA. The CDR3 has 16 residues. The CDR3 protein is CASSLARLTSSYEQYF. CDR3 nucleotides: TGTGCCAGCAGCTTAGCTAGATTGACTAGCTCCTACGAGCAGTACTTC.

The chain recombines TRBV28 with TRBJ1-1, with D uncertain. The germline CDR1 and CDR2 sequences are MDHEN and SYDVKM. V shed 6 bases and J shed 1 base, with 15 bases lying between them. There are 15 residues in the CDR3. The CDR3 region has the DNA TGTGCCAGCAGCTGGTCCGCTGGTCCGAACACTGAAGCTTTCTTT. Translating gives CASSWSAGPNTEAFF.

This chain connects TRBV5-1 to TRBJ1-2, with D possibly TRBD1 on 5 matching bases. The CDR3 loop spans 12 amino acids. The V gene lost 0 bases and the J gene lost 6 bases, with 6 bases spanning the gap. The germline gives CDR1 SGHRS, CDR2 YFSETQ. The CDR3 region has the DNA TGCGCCAGCAGCTTGGTAGGGGATGGCTACACCTTC. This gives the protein CASSLVGDGYTF.

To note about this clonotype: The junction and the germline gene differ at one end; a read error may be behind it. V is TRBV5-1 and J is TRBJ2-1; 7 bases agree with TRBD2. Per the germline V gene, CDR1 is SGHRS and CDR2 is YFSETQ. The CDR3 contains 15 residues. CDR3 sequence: CASSPRTSEYNGQFF. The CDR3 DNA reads TGCGCCAGCAGCCCCCGGACTAGTGAGTACAATGGGCAGTTCTTC.

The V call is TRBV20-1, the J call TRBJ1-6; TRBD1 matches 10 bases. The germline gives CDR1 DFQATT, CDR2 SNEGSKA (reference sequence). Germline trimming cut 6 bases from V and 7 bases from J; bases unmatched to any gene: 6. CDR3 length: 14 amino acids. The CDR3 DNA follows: TGCAGTGCAACTTCGGGACAGGGGAATTCACCCCTCCACTTT. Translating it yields CSATSGQGNSPLHF.

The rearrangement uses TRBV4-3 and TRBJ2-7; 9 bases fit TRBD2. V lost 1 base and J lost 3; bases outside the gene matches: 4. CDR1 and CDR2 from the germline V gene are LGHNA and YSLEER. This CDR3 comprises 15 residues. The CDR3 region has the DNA TGCGCCAGCAGCCAAGGTAGCGGGAGCGGCTACGAGCAGTACTTC. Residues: CASSQGSGSGYEQYF.

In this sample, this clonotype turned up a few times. In nucleotides, the CDR3 is TGTGCCAGCAGACTCGGACAGGGGGCTACCACTTCACCCCTCCACTTT. Translation: CASRLGQGATTSPLHF. V usage is TRBV28 and J usage is TRBJ1-6, with 11 bases fitting TRBD1. Germline CDR1 MDHEN, CDR2 SYDVKM. The V gene end was trimmed by 6 bases and the J gene end by 9 bases; junction bases not matched to a gene: 10. The CDR3 runs to 16 residues.

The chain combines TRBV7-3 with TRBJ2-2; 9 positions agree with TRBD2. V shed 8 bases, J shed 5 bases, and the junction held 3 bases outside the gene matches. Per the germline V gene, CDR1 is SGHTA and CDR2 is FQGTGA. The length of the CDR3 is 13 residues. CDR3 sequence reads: CASGGLATGELFF. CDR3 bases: TGTGCCAGCGGGGGACTAGCAACCGGGGAGCTGTTTTTT. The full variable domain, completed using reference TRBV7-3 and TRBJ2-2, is GAGVSQTPSNKVTEKGKYVELRCDPISGHTALYWYRQSLGQGPEFLIYFQGTGAADDSGLPNDRFFAVRPEGSVSTLKIQRTERGDSAVYLCASGGLATGELFFGEGSRLTVL.

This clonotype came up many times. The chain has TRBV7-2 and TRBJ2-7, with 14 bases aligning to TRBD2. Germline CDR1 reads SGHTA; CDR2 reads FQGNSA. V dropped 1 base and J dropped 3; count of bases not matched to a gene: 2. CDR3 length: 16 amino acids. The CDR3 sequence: CASSLEGTSGSYEQYF. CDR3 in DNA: TGTGCCAGCAGCTTAGAAGGGACTAGCGGGAGCTACGAGCAGTACTTC.

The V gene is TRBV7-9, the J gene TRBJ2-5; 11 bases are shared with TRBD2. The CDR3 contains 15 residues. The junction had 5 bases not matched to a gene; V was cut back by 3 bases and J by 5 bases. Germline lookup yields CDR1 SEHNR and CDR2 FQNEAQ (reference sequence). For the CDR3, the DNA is TGTGCCAGCAGCTTCGTTAGCGGGAGGGAGGAGACCCAGTACTTC. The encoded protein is CASSFVSGREETQYF.

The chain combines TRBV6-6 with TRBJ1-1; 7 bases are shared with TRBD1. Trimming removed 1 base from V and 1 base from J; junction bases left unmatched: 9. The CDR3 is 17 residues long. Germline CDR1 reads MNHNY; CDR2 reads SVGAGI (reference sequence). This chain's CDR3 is CASSYYYRGQRNTEAFF. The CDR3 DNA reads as TGTGCCAGCAGTTACTATTATAGGGGACAGAGGAACACTGAAGCTTTCTTT.

The CDR3 coding sequence is TGTGCCAGCAGCCGGGAGGGGGGCGCTGGCTACACCTTC. Protein sequence: CASSREGGAGYTF. The chain joins TRBV7-3 to TRBJ1-2; a weak D match, TRBD1 (6 bases). Trimming removed 5 bases at V and 7 bases at J, with 14 bases between. Germline assignment: CDR1 SGHTA and CDR2 FQGTGA. The CDR3 sequence is 13 residues long. Using reference TRBV7-3 and TRBJ1-2 for the parts outside the CDR3, the full variable domain is GAGVSQTPSNKVTEKGKYVELRCDPISGHTALYWYRQSLGQGPEFLIYFQGTGAADDSGLPNDRFFAVRPEGSVSTLKIQRTERGDSAVYLCASSREGGAGYTFGSGTRLTVV.

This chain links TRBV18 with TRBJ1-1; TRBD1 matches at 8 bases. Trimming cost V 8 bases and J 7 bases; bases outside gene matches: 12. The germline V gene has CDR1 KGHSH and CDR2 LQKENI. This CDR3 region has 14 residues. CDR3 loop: CASTQSRDRSEAFF. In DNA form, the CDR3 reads TGTGCCAGCACCCAGTCCCGGGACAGGAGTGAAGCTTTCTTT.

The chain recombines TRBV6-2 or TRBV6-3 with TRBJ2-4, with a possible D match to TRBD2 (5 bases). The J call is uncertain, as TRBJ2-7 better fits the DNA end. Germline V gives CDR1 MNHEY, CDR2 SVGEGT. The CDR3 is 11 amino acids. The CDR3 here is CASAGFYEQYF. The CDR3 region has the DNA TGTGCCAGCGCGGGCTTCTACGAGCAGTACTTC.

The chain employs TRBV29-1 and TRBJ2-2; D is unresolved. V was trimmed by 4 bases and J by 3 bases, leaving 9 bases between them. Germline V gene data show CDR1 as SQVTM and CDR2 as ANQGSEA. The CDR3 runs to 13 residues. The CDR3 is CSVVPADTGELFF. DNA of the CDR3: TGCAGCGTTGTACCCGCTGACACCGGGGAGCTGTTTTTT.

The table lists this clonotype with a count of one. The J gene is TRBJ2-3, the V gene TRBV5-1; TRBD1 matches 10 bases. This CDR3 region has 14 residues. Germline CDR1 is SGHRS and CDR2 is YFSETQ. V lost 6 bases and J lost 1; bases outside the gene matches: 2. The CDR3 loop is CASMGTGGTDTQYF. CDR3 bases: TGCGCCAGCATGGGGACAGGGGGCACAGATACGCAGTATTTT.

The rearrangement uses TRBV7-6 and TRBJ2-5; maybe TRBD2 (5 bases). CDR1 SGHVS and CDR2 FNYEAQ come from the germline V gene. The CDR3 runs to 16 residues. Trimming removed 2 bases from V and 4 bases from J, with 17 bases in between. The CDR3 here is CASSLTVAQAGETQYF. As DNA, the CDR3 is TGTGCCAGCAGCTTAACCGTGGCGCAGGCGGGAGAGACCCAGTACTTC.

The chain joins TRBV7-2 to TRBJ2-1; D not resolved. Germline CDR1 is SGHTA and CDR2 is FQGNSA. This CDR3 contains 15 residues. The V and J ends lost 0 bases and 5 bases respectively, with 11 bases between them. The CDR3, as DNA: TGTGCCAGCAGCTTAGCCATAGCCAGACACAATGAGCAGTTCTTC. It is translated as CASSLAIARHNEQFF.

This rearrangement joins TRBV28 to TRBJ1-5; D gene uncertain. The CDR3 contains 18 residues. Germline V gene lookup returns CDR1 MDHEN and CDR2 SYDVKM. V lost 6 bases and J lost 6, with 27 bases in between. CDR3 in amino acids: CASSSFSGQASKGQPQHF. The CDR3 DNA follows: TGTGCCAGCAGCTCCTTCAGCGGGCAGGCCAGTAAGGGTCAGCCCCAGCATTTT.